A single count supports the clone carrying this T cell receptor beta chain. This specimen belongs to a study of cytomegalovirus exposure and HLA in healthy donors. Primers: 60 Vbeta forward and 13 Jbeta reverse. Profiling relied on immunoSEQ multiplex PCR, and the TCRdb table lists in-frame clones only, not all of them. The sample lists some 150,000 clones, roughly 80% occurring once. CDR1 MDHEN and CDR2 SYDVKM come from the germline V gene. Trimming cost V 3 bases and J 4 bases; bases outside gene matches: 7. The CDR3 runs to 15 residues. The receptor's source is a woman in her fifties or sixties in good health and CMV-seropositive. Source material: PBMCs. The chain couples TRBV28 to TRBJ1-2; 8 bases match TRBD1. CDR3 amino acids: CASSFKRTGTYGYTF. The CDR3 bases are TGTGCCAGCAGTTTTAAGAGGACAGGGACCTATGGCTACACCTTC.